The rows below give T cell receptor beta chains drawn from one sample of a study of blood T cell repertoires in COVID-19. Measured with immunoSEQ multiplex PCR; TCRdb has only the in-frame clones, and not every one. The data show under 75,000 clones, roughly 89% seen once. The sequencing sample was made of peripheral blood. Receptors originate from a man aged 50-60 years with active COVID-19. Both conserved end residues are trimmed from each CDR3.

V | CDR3
TRBV25-1 | ASSDTGGVTQY
TRBV7-6 | ASSVNRDTSYEQY
TRBV5-6 | ASSLGGFGDTQY
TRBV18 | ASSPPWDSNYGYT
TRBV30 | AWSSVYNEQF
TRBV5-1 | ASSLGMNSLNTEAF
TRBV27 | ASSLRQGERRQPQH
TRBV7-9 | ASSSDNEAF
TRBV7-3 | ASSPSSDYEQY
TRBV11-2 | ASSLETGVKAF
TRBV5-1 | ASSLDSGEETQY
TRBV6-6 | ASSYTGSQQETQY
TRBV6-5 | ASSYSETGAYEQY